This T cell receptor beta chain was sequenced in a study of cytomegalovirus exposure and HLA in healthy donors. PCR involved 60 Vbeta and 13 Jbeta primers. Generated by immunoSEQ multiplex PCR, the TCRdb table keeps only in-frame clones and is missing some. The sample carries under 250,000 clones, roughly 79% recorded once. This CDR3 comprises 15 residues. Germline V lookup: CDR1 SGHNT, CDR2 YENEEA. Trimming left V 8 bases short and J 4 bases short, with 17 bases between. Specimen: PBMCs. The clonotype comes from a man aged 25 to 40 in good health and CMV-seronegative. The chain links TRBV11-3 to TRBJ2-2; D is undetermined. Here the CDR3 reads CASRVLGMGTGELFF. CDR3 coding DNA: TGTGCCAGCCGGGTGTTAGGAATGGGCACCGGGGAGCTGTTTTTT.